The present T cell receptor beta chain was sequenced within a study of beta chain features in type 1 diabetes (dated by TCRdb to 2017 to 2018). For context, the study as a whole: Mean age, gender distribution, total cell number and subset yield were not different between patients and healthy donors. A total of some 100,000,000 sorted cells were examined across all samples, and the number of cells per subset was strongly correlated with RNA yield. Naive and central memory subsets were obtained from all 30 or so donors, but regulatory and stem cell-like memory subsets were isolated from only 8 patients and 8 healthy donors. In the study, recently diagnosed type 1 diabetes patients and matched healthy donors were compared on the TCRB repertoires of their sorted circulating CD4+ T cell subsets.

Findings and caveats that apply to the study as a whole: Shorter templates might have been favored by PCR, but patient and control samples were amplified and corrected together, so both groups would have been affected equally by any skew. In all four CD4+ subsets, TCRB CDR3 length was moderately but significantly shorter in type 1 diabetes patients. HLA sub-analyses involved small numbers of individuals, so any influence of HLA type on TCRB rearrangement remained unresolved. Fewer insertions and more nucleotide deletions at VDJ recombination sites were observed in patients with type 1 diabetes, implying thymic rearrangement abnormalities. Naive, central memory and regulatory TCRB repertoires appeared to be more similar among patients than among healthy donors. Because cDNA was sequenced instead of genomic DNA, activated cells with high expression could be over-represented, although the groups did not differ in activation or CD3 levels.

From each donor, a single peripheral blood sample of around 0.12 L on average was drawn into heparinised tubes. A BD FACSAria II was used to sort naive, central memory, regulatory and stem cell-like memory CD4+ T cells with a panel that included CD45RO, CCR7, CD25, CD127, CD95 and CD27. A purity above 95% was achieved for all sorted populations. PBMCs were separated immediately by Lymphoprep density gradient centrifugation and were stained directly, without being cultured. Samples were stained and sorted in pairs, with one healthy donor and one patient per experiment, so that batch effects were minimized. V lost 7 bases and J lost 6 bases, and the count of bases not matched to a germline gene is 5. Taken from cysteine to phenylalanine, the CDR3 has 12 residues. The only DNA kept is the CDR3, 36 bases in frame from the first base. Sequences SGHDT (CDR1) and YYEEEE (CDR2) are obtained from the germline V gene.

Details on this clone: No antigen is known for it. The record has no base qualities; no much larger clone is one base away.

The High Capacity cDNA Reverse Transcription Kit was used to reverse transcribe all of the isolated RNA, meaning that expressed TCRB transcripts were what got sequenced. Naive, central memory and regulatory T cell samples underwent deep immunoSEQ sequencing, averaging about 3.3 million total reads per sample. Sorted cells were lysed in RLT buffer and RNA was extracted with DNase-treated RNeasy Micro or Mini kits, depending on cell number. Each cell subset was processed separately to prevent cross-contamination, with patient and healthy donor samples processed together. TCRB sequences were amplified from cDNA with the immunoSEQ multiplex PCR, producing 87-bp fragments spanning the CDR3 region. Sequencing of the amplicons was done on the Illumina HiSeq platform. On the authors' methods: Synthetic template baselines were used to correct PCR bias computationally, reads within Hamming distance 2 were collapsed, and singletons that could not be merged were discarded. Reads were aligned to IMGT to assign V, D and J genes, CDR3 length, and insertions or deletions at six rearrangement sites. Clonotype counts were normalized to sorted cell number within each subset before computing true diversity and Gini coefficients with the tcR R package. Repertoire sharing was quantified using the overlap coefficient calculated on TCRB nucleotide sequences. TCRdb took over this immuneACCESS table, retaining in-frame rearrangements with V and J assigned. Such tables are incomplete; in checked studies, under half of the missing clones stem from an unresolved V gene, and the remainder is unexplained. The DNA gave D and trimming, while V, J and clone size come from that table. This sample holds roughly 170,000 clones; about 13% were observed only once. The ten most abundant clones make up 0.62% of the sample.

This chain joins TRBV5-6 to TRBJ2-5; 8 central bases correspond to TRBD1. The clonotype originates from a woman aged 18-30 years in good health. Sequencing was performed on central memory CD4+ T cells from blood. The CDR3 amino acid sequence is: CASVRQGKTQYF. The base sequence is TGTGCCAGCGTAAGACAGGGGAAGACCCAGTACTTC.